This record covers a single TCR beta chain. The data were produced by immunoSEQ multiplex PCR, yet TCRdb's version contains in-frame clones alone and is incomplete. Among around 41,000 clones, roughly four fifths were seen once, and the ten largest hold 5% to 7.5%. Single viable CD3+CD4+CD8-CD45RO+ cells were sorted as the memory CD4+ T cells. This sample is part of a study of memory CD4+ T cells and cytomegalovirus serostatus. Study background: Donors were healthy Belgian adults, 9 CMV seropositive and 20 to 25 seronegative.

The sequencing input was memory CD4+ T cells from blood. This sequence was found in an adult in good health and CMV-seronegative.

The DNA of the CDR3 is TGCGCCAGCAGCCACACCGGGACAGGCGAGGGTGAAGCTTTCTTT. Protein: CASSHTGTGEGEAFF. V usage is TRBV4-1 and J usage is TRBJ1-1; 8 bases line up with TRBD1. Germline V CDR1 and CDR2: MGHRA, YSYEKL. The CDR3 runs 15 residues. Trimming at V came to 3 bases and at J to 7 bases, leaving 10 bases not matched to a gene.